This T cell receptor beta chain was profiled in a study of T-cell reconstitution after alpha-beta-depleted transplantation in children. The CDR3 has 15 residues. With 8 bases removed from V and 4 bases from J, the gap between germline ends came to 19 bases. Germline CDR1 SEHNR, CDR2 FQNEAQ (reference sequence). This clonotype was found many times. What it recognizes is unknown. Study-wide points: Newly produced T cells mostly accounted for T-cell counts and diversity one year post-transplant. Reported findings indicate that, about two months after transplant, alpha-beta T cells came from several hundred expanded clones, which were derived from non-depleted graft cells.

Molecular barcoding with unique molecular identifiers was used for the TCRbeta library. TCRdb independently ran MiXCR on the PCR reads; one entry per CDR3 protein. The sample consists of approximately 500,000 distinct CDR3 sequences, over 9.5% of them appearing once. The specimen was PBMCs, collected before TCRalphabeta/CD19-depleted stem cell transplant. This chain uses TRBV7-9 with TRBJ2-3; possible D gene TRBD2, 5 bases. The TCR comes from a child aged 2-15 years with inherited bone marrow failure, due to receive a stem cell transplant. In DNA, the CDR3 is TGTGCCAGCCTCTCCGGAGAGGGCCTGGCAGATACGCAGTATTTT. This codes for CASLSGEGLADTQYF.